These 27 T cell receptor beta chains were all obtained from the same sample, sequenced in a study of T cells expressing NK-cell markers. From the 5' RACE reads, TCRdb lists one entry per CDR3 protein and no DNA. The listing contains around 380,000 distinct CDR3 sequences. The sequenced material came from blood T cells: a sorted CD56 or NKG2C T cell subset, CD4+ or CD8+ T cells, or bulk PBMC T cells (not recorded which). The receptors were sampled from a woman aged 45-65 years in good health.

This chain uses TRBV12-3 or TRBV12-4 with TRBJ2-5; TCRdb returns TRBD1, unconfirmable since there is no DNA. The CDR3 runs to 15 residues. CDR3 amino acids: CASNRDRGLAQTQYF.

The chain uses TRBV21-1 and TRBJ2-5; lacking DNA, the TRBD1 call made by TCRdb goes unchecked. TRBV21-1 is tagged as a pseudogene. This CDR3 has 17 residues. The CDR3 reads CASSKGGAGDSQETQYF.

The V and J genes are TRBV11-2 and TRBJ2-3; the TRBD1 assignment by TCRdb is unverifiable without DNA. The length of the CDR3 is 14 residues. Germline V CDR1 and CDR2: SGHAT, FQNNGV. This CDR3 reads CASSKTGGSDTQYF.

This chain joins TRBV20-1 and TRBJ2-7. The CDR3 has 13 residues. Looked up from germline, CDR1 is DFQATT and CDR2 is SNEGSKA (reference sequence). The CDR3: CSARDVPSYEQYF.

The chain uses TRBV6-6 and TRBJ2-1; TCRdb picks TRBD2, but there is no DNA to check that call. This CDR3 region has 15 residues. Looked up from germline, CDR1 is MNHNY and CDR2 is SVGAGI (reference sequence). The CDR3 loop reads CASSITSGINNEQFF.

The CDR3 loop reads CASRGTSNRNTGELFF. The chain joins TRBV10-2 to TRBJ2-2; the D gene TCRdb calls, TRBD2, cannot be checked with no DNA. This CDR3 contains 16 residues. Germline CDR1 reads WSHSY; CDR2 reads SAAADI.

The V gene is TRBV12-3 or TRBV12-4, the J gene TRBJ2-1; the D gene TCRdb calls, TRBD2, cannot be checked with no DNA. This CDR3 has 16 amino acids. Here the CDR3 reads CASSQQLAEIYNEQFF.

The rearrangement links TRBV14 to TRBJ2-1; no DNA is available, so the TRBD1 call from TCRdb remains unchecked. The V gene's germline CDR1 is SGHDN and CDR2 FVKESK. This CDR3 has 17 amino acids. CDR3 in amino acids: CASSQLFSGQGYNEQFF.

The J gene is TRBJ2-1, the V gene TRBV7-8. The V gene's germline CDR1 is SGHVS and CDR2 FQNEAQ. This CDR3 region has 17 residues. The CDR3 region is CASSFSGTWSSYNEQFF.

The chain couples TRBV27 to TRBJ2-6; TCRdb indicates TRBD1, and absent DNA this call remains unverified. CDR3 length: 18 residues. The V gene's germline CDR1 is MNHEY and CDR2 SMNVEV (reference sequence). The CDR3 here is CASSLRGTGKTGANVLTF. Using reference TRBV27 and TRBJ2-6 for the parts outside the CDR3, the full variable domain is EAQVTQNPRYLITVTGKKLTVTCSQNMNHEYMSWYRQDPGLGLRQIYYSMNVEVTDKGDVPEGYKVSRKEKRNFPLILESPSPNQTSLYFCASSLRGTGKTGANVLTFGAGSRLTVL.

The J gene is TRBJ1-1, the V gene TRBV12-3 or TRBV12-4. The CDR3 runs 12 residues. The CDR3 reads CASRPSESEAFF.

The V and J genes are TRBV7-2 and TRBJ2-1; the TCRdb D gene call, TRBD1, has no DNA to confirm it. The CDR3 has 15 residues. In germline, CDR1 is SGHTA, CDR2 FQGNSA. CDR3 sequence reads: CASSLSQGSYNEQFF. The whole variable domain, remainder taken from reference TRBV7-2 and TRBJ2-1, is GAGVSQSPSNKVTEKGKDVELRCDPISGHTALYWYRQSLGQGLEFLIYFQGNSAPDKSGLPSDRFSAERTGGSVSTLTIQRTQQEDSAVYLCASSLSQGSYNEQFFGPGTRLTVL.

The chain joins TRBV5-1 to TRBJ1-4. Germline assignment: CDR1 SGHRS and CDR2 YFSETQ. The CDR3 runs 13 residues. The CDR3 here is CASREGTNEKLFF.

The chain combines TRBV6-4 with TRBJ2-3. The germline V gene encodes CDR1 MRHNA and CDR2 SNTAGT. This CDR3 contains 14 residues. The CDR3: CASSDGTSGDTQYF.

The chain links TRBV27 to TRBJ2-3. CDR3 length: 13 residues. In germline, CDR1 is MNHEY, CDR2 SMNVEV (reference sequence). CDR3 sequence: CASSERSGQSQYF.

The V and J genes are TRBV2 and TRBJ2-7; TCRdb designates TRBD2, a call that cannot be tested without DNA. CDR3 length: 15 residues. Per germline, CDR1 SNHLY and CDR2 FYNNEI. CDR3 in amino acids: CASSGDSGSLYEQYF.

The V gene is TRBV21-1, the J gene TRBJ2-1; with no DNA, the TCRdb D assignment of TRBD2 cannot be verified. TRBV21-1 is annotated as a pseudogene. There are 17 residues in the CDR3. The CDR3 reads CASSSYRGTRAYNEQFF.

The V call is TRBV29-1, the J call TRBJ2-1; the TCRdb call, TRBD1, lacks DNA for checking. Looked up from germline, CDR1 is SQVTM and CDR2 is ANQGSEA. The CDR3 consists of 13 residues. The CDR3 reads CSAGDRSYNEQFF.

The chain links TRBV20-1 to TRBJ2-7; the TCRdb call, TRBD1, lacks DNA for checking. The V gene's germline CDR1 is DFQATT and CDR2 SNEGSKA (reference sequence). The CDR3 is 11 amino acids. The chain's CDR3 is CSAGTGYEQYF.

The chain combines TRBV27 with TRBJ2-2; absent DNA, TCRdb's TRBD1 call cannot be checked. The CDR3 runs to 17 residues. Germline lookup yields CDR1 MNHEY and CDR2 SMNVEV (reference sequence). The chain's CDR3 is CASSSPTTGEGTGELFF.

The chain has TRBV12-3 or TRBV12-4 and TRBJ2-1; TCRdb lists TRBD1, though no DNA is available to test this call. The CDR3 runs 16 residues. Here the CDR3 reads CASIPGPPPRRHEQFF.

This chain joins TRBV6-5 and TRBJ1-2; the TCRdb call, TRBD1, lacks DNA for checking. The germline V gene encodes CDR1 MNHEY and CDR2 SVGAGI. The CDR3 sequence is 19 residues long. The CDR3 reads CASSYNSGSGGRGDYGYTF.

The rearrangement uses TRBV5-1 and TRBJ2-7; TCRdb outputs TRBD1, but without DNA this stays unchecked. The germline V gene encodes CDR1 SGHRS and CDR2 YFSETQ. CDR3 length: 13 amino acids. The CDR3 here is CASGQGPSYEQYF. The whole variable domain, remainder taken from reference TRBV5-1 and TRBJ2-7, is KAGVTQTPRYLIKTRGQQVTLSCSPISGHRSVSWYQQTPGQGLQFLFEYFSETQRNKGNFPGRFSGRQFSNSRSEMNVSTLELGDSALYLCASGQGPSYEQYFGPGTRLTVT.

The V and J genes are TRBV12-3 or TRBV12-4 and TRBJ2-5; TCRdb's D call of TRBD2 is untestable without DNA. The CDR3 runs 17 residues. CDR3 region: CASRRTGTFGGDETQYF.

The V call is TRBV19, the J call TRBJ1-2; without DNA, the TCRdb call of TRBD1 cannot be checked. Germline V lookup: CDR1 LNHDA, CDR2 SQIVND (reference sequence). The CDR3 sequence is 16 residues long. CDR3 sequence reads: CASSPIRGDRGFGYTF. Supplemented by reference TRBV19 and TRBJ1-2, the full variable domain reads DGGITQSPKYLFRKEGQNVTLSCEQNLNHDAMYWYRQDPGQGLRLIYYSQIVNDFQKGDIAEGYSVSREKKESFPLTVTSAQKNPTAFYLCASSPIRGDRGFGYTFGSGTRLTVV.

V and J are TRBV29-1 and TRBJ1-1; absent DNA, TCRdb's TRBD1 call cannot be checked. The CDR3 totals 14 residues. The germline V gene encodes CDR1 SQVTM and CDR2 ANQGSEA. The CDR3 is CSVGAGGMNTEAFF.

The J gene is TRBJ2-1, the V gene TRBV30; checking the TCRdb D call of TRBD2 is not possible without DNA. The CDR3 consists of 13 residues. CDR1 and CDR2 from the germline V gene are GTSNPN and SVGIG (reference sequence). The CDR3 sequence is CAWEREGTNEQFF.